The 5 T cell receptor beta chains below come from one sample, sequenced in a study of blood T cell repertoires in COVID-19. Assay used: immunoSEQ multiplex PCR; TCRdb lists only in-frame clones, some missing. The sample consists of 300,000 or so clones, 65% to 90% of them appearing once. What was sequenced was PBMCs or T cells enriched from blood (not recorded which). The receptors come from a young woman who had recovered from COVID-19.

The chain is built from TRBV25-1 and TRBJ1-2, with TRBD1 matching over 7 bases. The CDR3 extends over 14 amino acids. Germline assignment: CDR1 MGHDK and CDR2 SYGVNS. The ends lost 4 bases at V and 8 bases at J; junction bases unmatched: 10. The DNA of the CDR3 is TGTGCCAGCAGTGGGAGGACAGGACTATCCGGCTACACCTTC. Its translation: CASSGRTGLSGYTF.

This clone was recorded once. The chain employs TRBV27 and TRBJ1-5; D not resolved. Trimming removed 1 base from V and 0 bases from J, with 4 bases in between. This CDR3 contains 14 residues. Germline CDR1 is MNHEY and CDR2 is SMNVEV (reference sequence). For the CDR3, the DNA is TGTGCCAGCAGTTTATACGGTAGCAATCAGCCCCAGCATTTT. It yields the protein CASSLYGSNQPQHF.

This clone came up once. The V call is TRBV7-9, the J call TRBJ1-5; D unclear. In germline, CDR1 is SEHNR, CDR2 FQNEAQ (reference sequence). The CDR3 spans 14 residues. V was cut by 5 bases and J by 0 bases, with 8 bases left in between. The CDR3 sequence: CASSRTDSNQPQHF. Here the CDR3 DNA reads TGTGCCAGCAGCCGTACAGATAGCAATCAGCCCCAGCATTTT.

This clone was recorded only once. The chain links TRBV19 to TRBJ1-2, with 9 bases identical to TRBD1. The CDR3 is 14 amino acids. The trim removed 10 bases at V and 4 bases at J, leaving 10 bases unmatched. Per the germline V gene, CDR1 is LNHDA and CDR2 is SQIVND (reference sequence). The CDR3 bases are TGTGCCACACAGCGGGACAGGGAGGGCTATGGCTACACCTTC. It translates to CATQRDREGYGYTF.

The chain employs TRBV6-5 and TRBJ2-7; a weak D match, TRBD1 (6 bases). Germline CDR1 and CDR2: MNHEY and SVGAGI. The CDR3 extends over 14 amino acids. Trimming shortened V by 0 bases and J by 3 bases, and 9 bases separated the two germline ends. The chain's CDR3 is CASSYSEQGYEQYF. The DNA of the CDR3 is TGTGCCAGCAGTTACTCCGAACAGGGCTACGAGCAGTACTTC.